This TCR beta chain was profiled in a study of siplizumab effects on memory and regulatory T cells. Comment on this clone: Antigen unknown.

General study results and limits: Naive T cells looked more diverse than memory cells, and they looked like major contributors to the alloresponse. There was no confirmation of the suppressive function of proliferating Tregs from siplizumab cultures. Siplizumab produced a significant reduction in alloreactive sequences that were traceable to unstimulated CD4+ memory cells.

Trimming pared 0 bases from V and 5 bases from J, leaving 9 bases between. The CDR3 has 13 amino acids. Per the germline V gene, CDR1 is SGHRS and CDR2 is YFSETQ. Per-sample assaying covered 95,000 to 100,000 TCR templates. Produced via immunoSEQ multiplex PCR; TCRdb's table is partial and in-frame only. Among 70,000 to 95,000 clones, approximately 90% were seen once, and the ten largest hold 15%. This chain uses TRBV5-1 with TRBJ2-7; maybe TRBD2 (6 bases). Sequenced material: CD4+ T cells sorted from blood. This clonotype was obtained from a human donor in good health. The CDR3 region has the DNA TGCGCCAGCAGCTTGGTAGGAGGGGACGAGCAGTACTTC. This translates into CASSLVGGDEQYF.